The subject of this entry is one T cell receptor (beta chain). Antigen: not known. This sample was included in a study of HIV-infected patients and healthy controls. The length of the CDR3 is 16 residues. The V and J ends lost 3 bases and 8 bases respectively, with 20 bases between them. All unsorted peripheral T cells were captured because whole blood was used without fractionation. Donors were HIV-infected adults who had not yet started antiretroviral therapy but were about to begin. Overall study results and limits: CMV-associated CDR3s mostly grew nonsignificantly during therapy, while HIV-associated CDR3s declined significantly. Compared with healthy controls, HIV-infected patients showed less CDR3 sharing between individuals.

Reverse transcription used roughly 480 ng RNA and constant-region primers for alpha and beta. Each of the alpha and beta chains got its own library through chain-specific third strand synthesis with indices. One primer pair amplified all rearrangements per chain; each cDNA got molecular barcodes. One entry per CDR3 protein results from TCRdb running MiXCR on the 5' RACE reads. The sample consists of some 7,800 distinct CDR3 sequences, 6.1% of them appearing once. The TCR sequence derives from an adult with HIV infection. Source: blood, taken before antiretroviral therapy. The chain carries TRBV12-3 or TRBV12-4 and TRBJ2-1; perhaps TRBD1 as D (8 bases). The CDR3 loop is CASSLPSGTGPHEQFF. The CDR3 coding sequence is TGTGCCAGCAGTTTGCCAAGCGGGACAGGTCCCCATGAGCAGTTCTTC.